The T cell receptor beta chain under discussion was sequenced for a study of blood T cells in healthy people across ages. Study context: Per two T cells, template switching captured roughly one barcoded beta molecule. Study-wide points: Any changes in expanded clonotypes were possibly confounded, as donor CMV status remained unknown.

Peripheral blood samples of around 9.3 milliliters were drawn from each donor. The CDR3 runs to 14 residues. J gave up 6 bases and V 2 bases, and 5 bases lay outside the gene matches. CDR1 is MNHEY, CDR2 SVGAGI, per germline. The use of a sample-barcoded 5' primer and a J-beta primer mix characterized a second PCR of roughly 7 to 11 cycles. Each cDNA molecule received a tag from a template-switch adaptor that had 12 random nucleotides. TCRdb redid the calling of the 5' RACE reads with MiXCR, one entry per CDR3 protein. There are 790,000 or so distinct CDR3 sequences in the sample; more than 55% occur only once, and 20% to 30% lies in the top ten. This clonotype was counted between two and nine times. The antigen is undetermined.

The specimen was blood. The receptor's source is a man in his forties or fifties in good health. V is TRBV6-5 and J is TRBJ1-2, with 8 nucleotides matching TRBD1. CDR3 region: CASSYDPGGDGYTF. In nucleotides, the CDR3 is TGTGCCAGCAGTTACGACCCAGGGGGCGATGGCTACACCTTC.